A selection of T cell receptor beta chains follows, all from one sample in a study of cytomegalovirus exposure and HLA in healthy donors. The data were produced by immunoSEQ multiplex PCR, yet TCRdb's version contains in-frame clones alone and is incomplete. This table has around 140,000 clones, approximately 80% appearing once. The sample consisted of PBMCs. All receptors come from a man aged 40-55 years in good health and CMV-seronegative. The CDR3 runs from the conserved cysteine through the conserved F or W. The order of the fields is V gene, J gene, D gene, clone size, CDR3 DNA, CDR3 protein. D genes are given only for firm matches. Clone size appears in some rows only: once, few, many, or a class for an expanded clone.

TRBV6-1	TRBJ2-3	TRBD2	NA	TGTGCCAGCAGTGACCCTGGACTAGCGGGAGAAGGGGATACGCAGTATTTT	CASSDPGLAGEGDTQYF
TRBV16	TRBJ2-3	NA	NA	TGTGCCAGCAGCCCGGAGCCCGGCACAGATACGCAGTATTTT	CASSPEPGTDTQYF
TRBV4-1	TRBJ2-1	TRBD1	NA	TGCGCCAGCAGCCTCCAGGGGCCGGGACAGGGGAACAATGAGCAGTTCTTC	CASSLQGPGQGNNEQFF
TRBV28	TRBJ2-3	NA	NA	TGTGCCAGCAGTTTATCCCGAGTGCAGTATTTT	CASSLSRVQYF
TRBV2	TRBJ1-5	TRBD1	NA	TGTGCCAGCAGTGCCCCGGCAGGGGGTTATAGCAATCAGCCCCAGCATTTT	CASSAPAGGYSNQPQHF
TRBV6-1	TRBJ2-1	TRBD2	NA	TGTGCCAGCAGTGAAGGGCCGGGACTACCCGGCAATGAGCAGTTCTTC	CASSEGPGLPGNEQFF
TRBV5-1	TRBJ1-4	TRBD1	NA	TGCGCCAGCAAAGACGGACAGGGTTATGGGTATAATGAAAAACTGTTTTTT	CASKDGQGYGYNEKLFF
TRBV19	TRBJ2-2	TRBD2	NA	TGTGCCAGTAGTATAGAGGGGAGGGGAACCGGGGAGCTGTTTTTT	CASSIEGRGTGELFF
TRBV30	TRBJ1-5	NA	NA	TGTGCCTGGGCCCCCCGGCTTCTAGGCAATCAGCCCCAGCATTTT	CAWAPRLLGNQPQHF
TRBV21-1	TRBJ2-2	NA	NA	TGTGCCAGCAGCAAAGAGACACCTAGCGGGAGTAACACCGGGGAGCTGTTTTTT	CASSKETPSGSNTGELFF
TRBV11-2	TRBJ1-5	NA	NA	TGTGCCAGCAGCTTAGATGGTCGGGGAAATCAGCCCCAGCATTTT	CASSLDGRGNQPQHF
TRBV7-2	TRBJ2-5	NA	NA	TGTGCCAGCAGCCCCGGGACAAAAAAAGAGACCCAGTACTTC	CASSPGTKKETQYF
TRBV7-2	TRBJ1-2	NA	NA	TGTGCCAGCAGCTTAGTCTGGGCCTGGGAGGATGGCTACACCTTC	CASSLVWAWEDGYTF
TRBV7-8	TRBJ1-5	TRBD1	NA	TGTGCCAGCAGCGGGACAGGGGGATATAGCAATCAGCCCCAGCATTTT	CASSGTGGYSNQPQHF
TRBV19	TRBJ2-3	TRBD1	NA	TGTGCCAGCGGGGACAGGGGCACAGATACGCAGTATTTT	CASGDRGTDTQYF
TRBV7-8	TRBJ2-1	TRBD2	once	TGTGCCAGCAGCTGGGGGGGGGAGGGAAATGAGCAGTTCTTC	CASSWGGEGNEQFF
TRBV7-9	TRBJ1-2	NA	NA	TGTTCCAGCAGCTTAGCCAGGAACGGCTACACCTTC	CSSSLARNGYTF